This TCR beta chain comes out of a study of regulatory T cells in long-lasting Graves disease. Time point here: newly diagnosed GD, antithyroid drugs for less than 3 months. PBMCs were the source of the RNA used for TCR sequencing. Germline V gene lookup returns CDR1 KGHDR and CDR2 SFDVKD. The junction had 3 bases not matched to a gene; V was cut back by 5 bases and J by 4 bases. The CDR3 loop spans 14 amino acids. Through Arm-PCR of CDR3 regions and iRepertoire HTBI primers, TCR beta libraries were built. TCRdb analysed the multiplex PCR reads with MiXCR anew, one entry per CDR3 protein. The data hold a few hundred thousand distinct CDR3 sequences, with 15% to 20% observed a single time. The data also belong to a second study, concerning T cells in Graves' hyperthyroidism and ophthalmopathy. That paper notes: TCR CDR3 underwent first-round RT-PCR with the HTBI primer set.

The genes are TRBV24-1 and TRBJ2-1, with 8 nucleotides matching TRBD2. The input for sequencing was peripheral blood mononuclear cells (PBMCs), taken at new diagnosis, from a patient treated with antithyroid drugs. This clonotype was obtained from a woman under 30 with Graves disease. This chain's CDR3 is CATSAGLAYNEQFF. In DNA, the CDR3 is TGTGCCACCAGTGCTGGACTAGCTTACAATGAGCAGTTCTTC.